A single sample gave rise to the 26 T cell receptor beta chains below, sequenced in a study of T cell responses to AZD1222 COVID-19 vaccine. The repertoire was sequenced with immunoSEQ multiplex PCR; TCRdb's copy has only in-frame clones and lacks some. This sample carries 140,000 to 150,000 clones, around 91% of them seen once, and the ten largest clones take roughly 5.5%. The specimen was peripheral blood, collected on day 0 of AZD1222 vaccination. These receptors were obtained from an adult in good health.

V is TRBV9 and J is TRBJ1-4; TRBD1 is a possible D gene (6 bases). CDR1 is SGDLS, CDR2 YYNGEE, per germline. CDR3 length: 15 residues. With 3 bases removed from V and 3 bases from J, the gap between germline ends came to 12 bases. The CDR3 nucleotides read TGTGCCAGCAGCGAGAGGACAGACCCTAATGAAAAACTGTTTTTT. It encodes CASSERTDPNEKLFF.

The CDR3 here is CASSAQANYGYTF. DNA for the CDR3: TGTGCCAGCAGTGCCCAAGCTAACTATGGCTACACCTTC. The V gene is TRBV12-3 or TRBV12-4, the J gene TRBJ1-2; D not certain. Trimming took off 5 bases at V and 0 bases at J, with 7 bases between the two ends. This CDR3 has 13 amino acids.

The chain uses TRBV7-2 and TRBJ1-3, with D unresolved. CDR3 length: 14 amino acids. V lost 7 bases, J lost 2 bases, and 12 bases lay in between. CDR1 and CDR2 (germline): SGHTA, FQGNSA. The CDR3 DNA reads as TGTGCCAGCACCCCGCACGGCGCTGGAAACACCATATATTTT. It is translated as CASTPHGAGNTIYF.

This chain joins TRBV28 and TRBJ1-1; the match to TRBD1 covers 7 bases. The germline gives CDR1 MDHEN, CDR2 SYDVKM. Unmatched junction bases numbered 7, after V lost 5 bases and J lost 1 base. The CDR3 runs 15 residues. Here the CDR3 DNA reads TGTGCCAGCAGTAATATCGGGACAGAGAACACTGAAGCTTTCTTT. This encodes CASSNIGTENTEAFF.

This clone was seen just once. The gene calls are TRBV27 and TRBJ1-6; D uncertain. Germline V gene sequence: CDR1 MNHEY, CDR2 SMNVEV (reference sequence). The germline V and J ends were trimmed by 6 bases and 0 bases, with 9 bases remaining between them. The CDR3 is 15 amino acids. The DNA for the CDR3 is TGTGCCAGCAGCCGGATAAGCTCCTATAATTCACCCCTCCACTTT. It specifies CASSRISSYNSPLHF.

The chain employs TRBV9 and TRBJ1-2; D unclear. The V gene lost 0 bases and the J gene lost 3 bases, with 9 bases spanning the gap. From germline, CDR1 is SGDLS and CDR2 YYNGEE. This CDR3 comprises 14 residues. Written as DNA, the CDR3 is TGTGCCAGCAGCGTAGGAGGAGGATACTATGGCTACACCTTC. Translated, it gives CASSVGGGYYGYTF.

The rearrangement uses TRBV6-2 or TRBV6-3 and TRBJ1-5; TRBD1 agrees at 8 bases. The germline CDR1 and CDR2 sequences are MNHEY and SVGEGT. The CDR3 sequence is 15 residues long. V trimming: 5 bases; J trimming: 1 base; junction bases outside the gene matches: 4. CDR3 protein: CASSRRTGSNQPQHF. The CDR3 bases are TGTGCCAGCAGTCGCAGGACAGGGAGCAATCAGCCCCAGCATTTT.

A few counts support this clone. CDR3 protein: CASSVGDGIQFDEQFF. CDR3 bases: TGTGCCAGCAGCGTAGGAGACGGGATTCAGTTCGATGAGCAGTTCTTC. The chain is built from TRBV9 and TRBJ2-1; perhaps TRBD2 as D (5 bases). Trimming removed 0 bases at V and 8 bases at J, with 18 bases between. There are 16 residues in the CDR3. CDR1 and CDR2 from the germline V gene are SGDLS and YYNGEE.

This clone was picked up one time. The chain employs TRBV18 and TRBJ2-3, with 9 bases identical to TRBD2. Germline V gene lookup returns CDR1 KGHSH and CDR2 LQKENI. V trimming: 1 base; J trimming: 1 base; junction bases outside the gene matches: 12. This CDR3 region has 19 residues. CDR3 region: CASSPQRSGGLRGTDTQYF. The CDR3 region has the DNA TGTGCCAGCTCACCACAGAGAAGCGGGGGGCTCAGGGGCACAGATACGCAGTATTTT.

This chain connects TRBV7-9 to TRBJ1-1, with D unresolved. V lost 8 bases and J lost 5, with 21 bases in between. CDR3 size: 15 residues. Germline V gives CDR1 SEHNR, CDR2 FQNEAQ (reference sequence). Written as DNA, the CDR3 is TGTGCCAGCCCCCCGGCCAGGTTTGGGAGTACTGAAGCTTTCTTT. Translated: CASPPARFGSTEAFF.

This clone has just a few counts. The CDR3 sequence is CASSLAGDTGELFF. The CDR3 DNA reads TGTGCCAGCAGCTTAGCAGGGGACACCGGGGAGCTGTTTTTT. The gene calls are TRBV7-9 and TRBJ2-2; the D gene is possibly TRBD1 (5 bases). The CDR3 spans 14 residues. CDR1 and CDR2 from the germline V gene are SEHNR and FQNEAQ (reference sequence). Trimming shortened V by 0 bases and J by 3 bases, and 5 bases separated the two germline ends.

CDR3 loop: CASSQNPGAGNTIYF. CDR3 coding DNA: TGTGCCAGCAGCCAAAACCCAGGGGCTGGAAACACCATATATTTT. This sequence joins TRBV3-1 (or the pseudogene TRBV3-2) and TRBJ1-3; D perhaps matches TRBD1 (6 bases). V lost 2 bases to trimming and J lost 2 bases, with 10 bases between them. This CDR3 has 15 amino acids. Germline V gene lookup returns CDR1 LGHDT and CDR2 YNNKEL (reference sequence).

The J gene is TRBJ1-4, the V gene TRBV4-2; 7 nucleotides line up with TRBD1. CDR1 LGHNA and CDR2 YNFKEQ come from the germline V gene. The trim removed 0 bases at V and 8 bases at J, leaving 9 bases unmatched. The CDR3 sequence is 16 residues long. CDR3 nucleotides: TGTGCCAGCAGCCAAGAAGGGGGCAGGGGATGGGAAAAACTGTTTTTT. As protein: CASSQEGGRGWEKLFF.

The chain has TRBV19 and TRBJ2-1; 10 positions agree with TRBD1. The CDR3 is 14 residues long. The J segment lost 6 bases and the V segment lost 3 bases, leaving 2 bases of the junction unmatched. The germline gives CDR1 LNHDA, CDR2 SQIVND (reference sequence). CDR3 residues: CASSMGQGINEQFF. In DNA form, the CDR3 reads TGTGCCAGTAGTATGGGACAGGGGATCAATGAGCAGTTCTTC.

V is TRBV15 and J is TRBJ1-1, with 7 bases lining up with TRBD1. Losses at the gene ends were 0 bases for V and 7 bases for J; bases not matched to a gene: 8. This CDR3 region has 15 residues. Germline CDR1 and CDR2: LNHNV and YYDKDF (reference sequence). CDR3 DNA: TGTGCCACCAGCAGAGATCCCGGGGACAGCAATGAAGCTTTCTTT. Its translation is CATSRDPGDSNEAFF.

The rearrangement joins TRBV7-2 to TRBJ1-1; 9 bases agree with TRBD1. The CDR3 length is 14 residues. Germline trimming cut 7 bases from V and 1 base from J; bases unmatched to any gene: 4. CDR1 is SGHTA and CDR2 is FQGNSA in the germline V gene. CDR3 sequence (DNA): TGTGCCAGCACCTGGGACAGGGAGAACACTGAAGCTTTCTTT. Its protein product is CASTWDRENTEAFF.

The chain is built from TRBV7-8 and TRBJ2-7; D is unclear. Germline V gene lookup returns CDR1 SGHVS and CDR2 FQNEAQ. Trimming removed 5 bases from V and 0 bases from J, with 14 bases in between. The CDR3 extends over 15 amino acids. The DNA of the CDR3 is TGTGCCAGCAGCCCCCCCCGGGCAGCCTCCTACGAGCAGTACTTC. Its translation is CASSPPRAASYEQYF.

This clone appeared once. The chain couples TRBV28 to TRBJ2-4, with D possibly being TRBD2 (6 bases). V lost 6 bases and J lost 2, with 17 bases in between. The CDR3 consists of 16 residues. Germline V gene sequence: CDR1 MDHEN, CDR2 SYDVKM. The CDR3 nucleotides are TGTGCCAGCAGAGGGCCCGGGGACTGGACCAAAAACATTCAGTACTTC. Translated: CASRGPGDWTKNIQYF.

The rearrangement links TRBV5-1 to TRBJ2-4, with TRBD1 matching 8 bases. V was clipped by 0 bases and J by 0 bases; unmatched bases: 11. Germline V gene data show CDR1 as SGHRS and CDR2 as YFSETQ. This CDR3 spans 19 amino acids. The CDR3 nucleotides are TGCGCCAGCAGCTTGGGCACGACAGGGGAGGTCCTAGCCAAAAACATTCAGTACTTC. It encodes CASSLGTTGEVLAKNIQYF.

The V and J genes are TRBV11-2 and TRBJ2-7; D remains unclear. Per germline, CDR1 SGHAT and CDR2 FQNNGV. V was trimmed by 4 bases and J by 6 bases, leaving 13 bases between them. This CDR3 is built from 13 residues. DNA of the CDR3: TGTGCCAGCAGCTCCCGGGCTCTTTTCGAGCAGTACTTC. Encoded protein: CASSSRALFEQYF.

This chain connects TRBV6-1 to TRBJ2-3; maybe TRBD2 (6 bases). Germline lookup yields CDR1 MNHNS and CDR2 SASEGT. V gave up 1 base and J gave up 6 bases, with 17 bases separating them. The CDR3 is made up of 16 amino acids. For the CDR3, the DNA is TGTGCCAGCAGTGAAGGAGTCGGGGGTCCTACGGATACGCAGTATTTT. Its protein product is CASSEGVGGPTDTQYF.

The chain couples TRBV19 to TRBJ1-4; no clear D gene. V lost 6 bases to trimming and J lost 0 bases, with 17 bases between them. The CDR3 consists of 17 residues. Germline CDR1 reads LNHDA; CDR2 reads SQIVND (reference sequence). The CDR3 reads CASSPLIGSATNEKLFF. The CDR3 DNA reads as TGTGCCAGTAGCCCACTGATCGGCAGTGCAACTAATGAAAAACTGTTTTTT.

The chain uses TRBV3-1 (or the pseudogene TRBV3-2) and TRBJ2-5, with 10 bases fitting TRBD1. The CDR3 loop spans 16 amino acids. Germline V lookup: CDR1 LGHDT, CDR2 YNNKEL (reference sequence). The trim removed 5 bases at V and 3 bases at J, leaving 9 bases unmatched. The CDR3, as DNA: TGTGCCAGCAGCAGGTTGGGACAGGGGAGCGAAGAGACCCAGTACTTC. It codes for CASSRLGQGSEETQYF.

The V call is TRBV6-5, the J call TRBJ1-2, with 9 bases identical to TRBD1. This CDR3 is 13 amino acids long. Trimming cost V 7 bases and J 6 bases; bases outside gene matches: 6. Germline V gene sequence: CDR1 MNHEY, CDR2 SVGAGI. The CDR3 region is CASIPTGGNGYTF. The CDR3 region has the DNA TGTGCCAGCATCCCCACAGGGGGCAATGGCTACACCTTC.

J is TRBJ2-3 and V is TRBV13; a weak D match, TRBD1 (5 bases). CDR3 length equals 16 residues. CDR1 PRHDT and CDR2 FYEKMQ come from the germline V gene (reference sequence). The ends were cut back, 1 base at V and 0 bases at J, with 11 bases in the middle. Written as DNA, the CDR3 is TGTGCCAGCAGCTTAGTGGGCCAGGGAAGCACAGATACGCAGTATTTT. Translated, it gives CASSLVGQGSTDTQYF.

The chain is built from TRBV4-3 and TRBJ2-1, with TRBD2 matching over 7 bases. The germline V gene encodes CDR1 LGHNA and CDR2 YSLEER. This CDR3 region has 16 residues. V trimming: 1 base; J trimming: 3 bases; junction bases outside the gene matches: 6. CDR3 nucleotides: TGCGCCAGCAGCCAAGGTGTGGCGGGAGACTACAATGAGCAGTTCTTC. Translating it yields CASSQGVAGDYNEQFF.